This entry describes one T cell receptor (beta chain). What it binds is unknown. The data were obtained in a study of graft-versus-host responses after intestinal transplantation. Study-wide context: The recipients all started with anti-thymocyte globulin induction and then took tacrolimus and steroids for three to four years. General observations from the study: Allograft clonal ratios (graft-versus-host to host-versus-graft) were high in patients who had graft-donor T cell macrochimerism.

Only in-frame clones appear in the TCRdb table, and some are missing; sequencing was by immunoSEQ multiplex PCR. The sample includes about 25,000 clones, 90% to 95% seen only once; the top ten take 0.8% to 0.85%. The germline gives CDR1 SGHRS, CDR2 YFSETQ. V dropped 0 bases and J dropped 4; count of bases not matched to a gene: 3. CDR3 length equals 15 residues. The sequences come from PBMCs, collected 30 days after intestinal transplant. The clonotype was recovered from a human patient who received an intestinal transplant, so some T cells may come from the graft donor. The rearrangement uses TRBV5-1 and TRBJ2-1; TRBD1 aligns across 8 bases. The CDR3 sequence is CASSLDGQGYNEQFF. The CDR3 bases are TGCGCCAGCAGCTTGGACGGACAGGGTTACAATGAGCAGTTCTTC. The whole variable domain, remainder taken from reference TRBV5-1 and TRBJ2-1, is KAGVTQTPRYLIKTRGQQVTLSCSPISGHRSVSWYQQTPGQGLQFLFEYFSETQRNKGNFPGRFSGRQFSNSRSEMNVSTLELGDSALYLCASSLDGQGYNEQFFGPGTRLTVL.